This T cell receptor beta chain is drawn from a study of neurological immune-mediated disorders (dated by TCRdb to 2018 to 2020). Regarding the study in general: Among the approximately 34 multiple sclerosis patients, approximately 31 had relapsing-remitting MS and 3 had secondary progressive MS. Peripheral blood TCR-beta repertoires from patients with HTLV-I-associated myelopathy (HAM/TSP), patients with multiple sclerosis, and healthy controls were compared in the study using UMI-based sequencing. Alongside PBMC samples, the set of approximately 100 TCR-beta libraries contained longitudinal samples, technical triplicates, and paired CD4+ and CD8+ T-cell subsets that had been sorted. Of the 68 subjects in the cohort, about 14 were HAM/TSP patients, 34 were multiple sclerosis patients, and approximately 20 were healthy controls. General findings and caveats noted by the study authors: Across subjects, expanded clones never shared an identical CDR3 amino acid sequence, which suggests that the TCR-beta repertoires in every group were private. In a phylogenetic analysis, the repertoires of 18 out of 34 MS patients fell into a single cluster of related CDR3 sequences, pointing to a possible signature at the repertoire level. TCR clonal expansion was greatest in HAM/TSP patients and smallest in MS patients, who ranked below even healthy controls. The MS cluster showed no association with clinical or MRI features, and the authors stated that larger cohorts are needed.

cDNA was synthesized by template-switch 5'RACE using a primer with a 10-nucleotide random unique molecular identifier that tagged each TCR transcript. Each sequencing run produced over 180 million TCR-beta sequences covering 15-18 subjects. Total RNA was extracted with the RNeasy kit. Using the KAPA Real-time Library Amplification kit, TCR-beta VDJ regions were amplified with primers for the TCR constant region and the 5'RACE anchor. Sample indexes and Illumina adaptors were added in a first PCR, after which library yield was increased in a second PCR. After purification with Ampure beads, the TCR product of roughly 650 bp was size-selected on a 2% E-gel SizeSelection system. Before pooling, libraries had their quality checked on a Bioanalyzer, their concentration measured with Qubit, and their quantity determined with the Kapa Library Quantification kit. An Illumina HiSeq 2500 was used to sequence the libraries paired-end at 2 x 150 bp. To increase sequence diversity, roughly 24-31% phiX was spiked into each library pool. The authors processed their data as follows. The UMI-based MiGEC pipeline processed quality-filtered reads and removed over 80% of raw TCR sequences during error correction. VDJ genes were aligned to IMGT germline references, and clonotypes were defined by unique CDR3 amino acid sequence plus V-J genes. Clonal expansion, Shannon diversity and CDR3 relatedness (CalcPairwiseDistances, ClusterSamples) were evaluated with VDJtools, and phylogenetic trees were built with CLCbio workbench. Expanded clones were defined as having at least 8 unique UMIs, based on coefficient-of-variation modelling across technical triplicates. The public reads were quality trimmed at Q25 with fastp and then assembled into clones with MiXCR by TCRdb, keeping productive beta chains. Entries that share a CDR3 protein sequence are merged under the most common genes and DNA. The authors' filters were not applied to this entry. The table for this sample lists 78,000 or so distinct CDR3 sequences; about 5% of them were counted only once. The top ten constitute around 2.2% of the sample.

This clonotype has a count of ten or more. Its antigen remains unidentified. Base qualities were left out, and no much larger clone turns up one base away. From a lookup of the germline V gene (reference sequence), CDR1 and CDR2 are DFQATT and SNEGSKA. V is trimmed back by 1 base and J by 0 bases, and the junction contains 3 bases that no gene match accounts for. The CDR3, from cysteine to phenylalanine, totals 14 residues. The DNA shown is the 42-base CDR3, in frame from base 1. For the unsorted PBMC libraries, 2 million PBMCs were stored in RNAlater at -80 degrees C until RNA extraction and were used to generate the libraries. Multiple sclerosis patients were enrolled in a US clinical protocol under which disease progression was evaluated by magnetic resonance imaging. PBMCs were separated from peripheral blood using Ficoll-Hypaque density gradient centrifugation and then cryopreserved in liquid nitrogen.

Sequencing was performed on PBMCs. Rearrangement joined TRBV20-1 to TRBJ2-7, with 7 bases aligning to TRBD2. This sequence originates from a woman in her twenties or thirties with multiple sclerosis. The DNA sequence reads TGCAGTGCTAGAGTGGGGGGGAACTCCTACGAGCAGTACTTC. This encodes CSARVGGNSYEQYF.